This TCR beta chain was identified during a study of cytomegalovirus exposure and HLA in healthy donors. Broader study findings: Association of a missense DCLRE1C variant with TCR beta V- and J-gene trimming was reported in a later analysis. Among TCR sequences, most were rare, though some public TCRs appeared in many donors. TCR beta sequences reportedly predicted the HLA-A and HLA-B alleles of most subjects accurately.

Amplification used 60 Vbeta primers and 13 Jbeta primers. Profiling relied on immunoSEQ multiplex PCR, and the TCRdb table lists in-frame clones only, not all of them. The sample holds tens of thousands of clones, approximately 78% seen once. Germline values: CDR1 SGHRS, CDR2 YFSETQ. Trimming removed 1 base from V and 7 bases from J, with 21 bases in between. The CDR3 runs to 16 residues. Note on this clone: Its cognate antigen is unknown.

The chain couples TRBV5-1 to TRBJ2-7, with a tentative D call TRBD2 (6 bases). The TCR originated in a male donor in good health and CMV-seropositive. Sequencing used PBMCs. CDR3 loop: CASSLKDRDSFGEQYF. The CDR3 DNA reads TGCGCCAGCAGCTTGAAGGACCGGGACTCTTTCGGAGAGCAGTACTTC.